This TCR beta chain was observed in a study of cytomegalovirus exposure and HLA in healthy donors. Turning to the study itself: The roughly 120 million unique TCR beta sequences, from around 200 million T cells, were found by an earlier analysis.

The study, taken as a whole, reports: The classifier was said to identify cytomegalovirus status with high specificity and sensitivity. HLA alleles were associated with around 17,000 TCR beta sequences in a later analysis at 0.05 false discovery rate.

About this clone itself: Its antigen remains unidentified.

PCR primers comprised 60 Vbeta and 13 Jbeta primers. Some clones are missing from TCRdb's copy, which holds only in-frame ones; the method was immunoSEQ multiplex PCR. In the table there are around 150,000 clones, 75% to 80% of which are singletons. The sequence came from a woman in her forties in good health and CMV-seronegative. The sample taken for sequencing was PBMCs.

CDR3 bases: TGCGCCAGCAGCTTGGGGGGACACCCCCAAGCTTTCTTT. Amino acid sequence: CASSLGGHPQAFF. J is TRBJ1-1 and V is TRBV5-1, with D tentatively TRBD1 (6 bases). The V end was cut by 0 bases, the J end by 9 bases, with 12 bases between. This CDR3 contains 13 residues. The germline CDR1 and CDR2 sequences are SGHRS and YFSETQ.